These 23 T cell receptor beta chains share one sample of origin, sequenced in a study of radiation and T cells in renal cell carcinoma. Assay: immunoSEQ multiplex PCR; the TCRdb copy retains only in-frame clones and omits some. The sample yields about 150,000 clones, around 89% seen once. As to time point: baseline pretreatment blood. Treatment reported: 15 Gy SBRT to primary tumor, nephrectomy 4 weeks later. The sample here was blood, taken from a patient whose treatment included radiotherapy and nephrectomy. The origin of the receptors is a woman between 65 and 79 years old with renal cell carcinoma.

This clone was seen once. The J gene is TRBJ2-3, the V gene TRBV2, with D maybe TRBD2 (5 bases). Germline loops: CDR1 SNHLY, CDR2 FYNNEI. The CDR3 has 15 amino acids. V dropped 10 bases and J dropped 6 bases, with 23 bases sitting between them. CDR3 sequence (DNA): TGTGCCACCATCCCAACTAGGGCGGGCGGCGATACGCAGTATTTT. Translated, it gives CATIPTRAGGDTQYF. The variable domain in full, with the rest retrieved from reference TRBV2 and TRBJ2-3, is EPEVTQTPSHQVTQMGQEVILRCVPISNHLYFYWYRQILGQKVEFLVSFYNNEISEKSEIFDDQFSVERPDGSNFTLKIRSTKLEDSAMYFCATIPTRAGGDTQYFGPGTRLTVL.

This clone was seen only once. The rearrangement uses TRBV6-1 and TRBJ2-1, with TRBD1 matching 7 bases. J lost 7 bases, V lost 4 bases, and 4 bases had no gene match. The germline gives CDR1 MNHNS, CDR2 SASEGT. The CDR3 sequence is 13 residues long. CDR3 nucleotides: TGTGCCAGCAGTGCCATCAGGGGGAATGAGCAGTTCTTC. Protein product: CASSAIRGNEQFF.

The chain combines TRBV7-8 with TRBJ1-1; possible D gene TRBD1, 5 bases. The CDR3 runs to 16 residues. The V gene's germline CDR1 is SGHVS and CDR2 FQNEAQ. The V gene lost 5 bases and the J gene lost 3 bases, with 19 bases spanning the gap. The CDR3 loop is CASSPRTGEGYTEAFF. CDR3 nucleotide sequence: TGTGCCAGCAGCCCCCGGACGGGTGAGGGGTACACTGAAGCTTTCTTT.

V and J are TRBV19 and TRBJ1-1; the D gene is possibly TRBD1 (6 bases). Per germline, CDR1 LNHDA and CDR2 SQIVND (reference sequence). The CDR3 has 15 amino acids. V shed 8 bases and J shed 2 bases, with 18 bases lying between them. The CDR3: CASEVGGGFNTEAFF. The CDR3 DNA sequence: TGTGCCAGTGAGGTCGGGGGCGGTTTTAACACTGAAGCTTTCTTT. Based on the CDR3 plus reference TRBV19 and TRBJ1-1, the full variable domain is DGGITQSPKYLFRKEGQNVTLSCEQNLNHDAMYWYRQDPGQGLRLIYYSQIVNDFQKGDIAEGYSVSREKKESFPLTVTSAQKNPTAFYLCASEVGGGFNTEAFFGQGTRLTVV.

The chain employs TRBV2 and TRBJ1-1; 9 bases align to TRBD1. This CDR3 is 13 amino acids long. The V gene end was trimmed by 6 bases and the J gene end by 6 bases; junction bases not matched to a gene: 5. Germline V gene data show CDR1 as SNHLY and CDR2 as FYNNEI. As DNA, the CDR3 is TGTGCCAGCAGGGACAGGGGACCCCCTGAAGCTTTCTTT. Residues: CASRDRGPPEAFF.

The rearrangement uses TRBV4-1 and TRBJ1-6; weak D call: TRBD1 (5 bases). This CDR3 has 16 amino acids. Between the trimmed V and J ends, which lost 4 bases and 7 bases, there was a span of 17 bases. Germline V CDR1 and CDR2: MGHRA, YSYEKL. CDR3 loop: CASSPEGRQTNSPLHF. The CDR3 DNA sequence: TGCGCCAGCAGCCCCGAGGGACGGCAGACAAATTCACCCCTCCACTTT.

The genes are TRBV9 and TRBJ2-5, with 7 bases fitting TRBD1. Per the germline V gene, CDR1 is SGDLS and CDR2 is YYNGEE. V shed 4 bases, J shed 5 bases, and the junction held 8 bases outside the gene matches. The CDR3 spans 14 residues. The CDR3 DNA sequence: TGTGCCAGCAGCTCACAGGGGTCGTGGGAGACCCAGTACTTC. This codes for CASSSQGSWETQYF.

The chain combines TRBV18 with TRBJ2-7; D is unclear. Trimming shortened V by 5 bases and J by 2 bases, and 7 bases separated the two germline ends. In germline, CDR1 is KGHSH, CDR2 LQKENI. CDR3 length: 12 residues. The CDR3 is CASSSGAYEQYF. DNA for the CDR3: TGTGCCAGCTCATCTGGGGCCTACGAGCAGTACTTC.

The V call is TRBV19, the J call TRBJ1-2; D is perhaps TRBD1 (6 bases). The CDR3 runs to 12 residues. Germline lookup yields CDR1 LNHDA and CDR2 SQIVND (reference sequence). V dropped 5 bases and J dropped 5 bases, with 9 bases sitting between them. The chain's CDR3 is CASSSQGYGYTF. CDR3 bases: TGTGCCAGTAGTTCCCAGGGGTATGGCTACACCTTC.

The V call is TRBV6-1, the J call TRBJ1-1; D uncertain. CDR3 length: 13 amino acids. Trimming took 3 bases from V and 3 from J, leaving 8 bases between them. Germline CDR1 and CDR2: MNHNS and SASEGT. The CDR3 DNA is TGTGCCAGCAGTGACAGTCTTTACACTGAAGCTTTCTTT. Protein: CASSDSLYTEAFF.

The V call is TRBV2, the J call TRBJ2-1; possibly TRBD1 for D (5 bases). Per germline, CDR1 SNHLY and CDR2 FYNNEI. The CDR3 contains 15 residues. Deletions cut 3 bases from V and 1 base from J, with 10 bases between. The CDR3 region has the DNA TGTGCCAGCAGTGAGGGGCAGGGTTCCTACAATGAGCAGTTCTTC. Its translation is CASSEGQGSYNEQFF.

The gene calls are TRBV4-3 and TRBJ2-2; D is uncertain. Between the trimmed V and J ends, which lost 1 base and 2 bases, there was a span of 8 bases. The CDR3 spans 15 residues. The germline CDR1 and CDR2 sequences are LGHNA and YSLEER. The DNA of the CDR3 is TGCGCCAGCAGCCAAGTAGCTCCCAACACCGGGGAGCTGTTTTTT. This gives the protein CASSQVAPNTGELFF.

This sequence joins TRBV5-4 and TRBJ1-1; unclear D gene. The V end was cut by 5 bases, the J end by 0 bases, with 17 bases between. The CDR3 covers 16 residues. Germline V gene sequence: CDR1 SGHNT, CDR2 YYREEE (reference sequence). In DNA form, the CDR3 reads TGTGCCAGCAGTCCCACGGGCGTGGCCATGAACACTGAAGCTTTCTTT. This encodes CASSPTGVAMNTEAFF.

This rearrangement joins TRBV19 to TRBJ2-1; 13 bases are a match to TRBD2. With 5 bases clipped from V and 0 bases from J, the junction kept 10 bases outside the gene matches. CDR3 length equals 19 residues. Germline-derived CDR1 and CDR2 are LNHDA and SQIVND (reference sequence). CDR3: CASSVRTSGGHSSYNEQFF. CDR3 nucleotides: TGTGCCAGTAGTGTCCGGACTAGCGGGGGCCACAGCTCCTACAATGAGCAGTTCTTC.

CDR3 coding DNA: TGTGCCAGGCCTCCCGGGACGGAGAACACTGAAGCTTTCTTT. This sequence encodes CARPPGTENTEAFF. The rearrangement uses TRBV7-9 and TRBJ1-1; D is perhaps TRBD1 (5 bases). The CDR3 sequence is 14 residues long. Germline V lookup: CDR1 SEHNR, CDR2 FQNEAQ (reference sequence). V was trimmed by 9 bases and J by 1 base, leaving 15 bases between them.

This chain uses TRBV2 with TRBJ1-1; possibly TRBD1 for D (5 bases). This CDR3 spans 13 amino acids. Trimming left V 7 bases short and J 1 base short, with 10 bases between. Germline CDR1 is SNHLY and CDR2 is FYNNEI. The CDR3 sequence: CASNPGKNTEAFF. The CDR3 region has the DNA TGTGCCAGCAATCCAGGGAAGAACACTGAAGCTTTCTTT.

The CDR3 loop reads CASNPKPDGTEAFF. CDR3 in DNA: TGTGCCAGCAACCCCAAACCGGATGGCACTGAAGCTTTCTTT. V is TRBV7-9 and J is TRBJ1-1; D uncertain. The CDR3 has 14 amino acids. Germline CDR1 SEHNR, CDR2 FQNEAQ (reference sequence). Trimming removed 7 bases from V and 4 bases from J, with 16 bases in between.

This chain uses TRBV7-2 with TRBJ1-3, with 10 bases lining up with TRBD1. This CDR3 region has 17 residues. V trimming: 4 bases; J trimming: 2 bases; junction bases outside the gene matches: 8. Germline V gene lookup returns CDR1 SGHTA and CDR2 FQGNSA. The CDR3 region is CASSSTVGTGAGNTIYF. The DNA of the CDR3 is TGTGCCAGCAGCTCGACCGTAGGGACAGGGGCTGGAAACACCATATATTTT.

The table lists this clone with a count of one. The chain recombines TRBV11-2 with TRBJ2-7, with 12 bases that match TRBD1. CDR1 and CDR2 (germline): SGHAT, FQNNGV. The CDR3 length is 16 residues. V was clipped by 4 bases and J by 6 bases; unmatched bases: 10. This CDR3 reads CASSSPLLGQGAEQYF. CDR3 nucleotides: TGTGCCAGCAGCTCCCCCCTCCTGGGACAGGGGGCCGAGCAGTACTTC.

CDR3 sequence reads: CASSPGRMKIRELFF. The CDR3 nucleotides read TGTGCCAGCAGCCCTGGGAGGATGAAGATCCGGGAGCTGTTTTTT. This chain connects TRBV9 to TRBJ2-2; possible D gene TRBD2, 6 bases. Trimming pared 4 bases from V and 9 bases from J, leaving 19 bases between. The CDR3 loop spans 15 amino acids. The germline CDR1 and CDR2 sequences are SGDLS and YYNGEE. The full variable domain, completed using reference TRBV9 and TRBJ2-2, is DSGVTQTPKHLITATGQRVTLRCSPRSGDLSVYWYQQSLDQGLQFLIQYYNGEERAKGNILERFSAQQFPDLHSELNLSSLELGDSALYFCASSPGRMKIRELFFGEGSRLTVL.

This clone has a single count. The chain recombines TRBV7-2 with TRBJ2-1, with 7 bases aligning to TRBD2. Losses at the gene ends were 5 bases for V and 10 bases for J; bases not matched to a gene: 8. CDR1 SGHTA and CDR2 FQGNSA come from the germline V gene. The CDR3 covers 13 residues. The CDR3 nucleotides read TGTGCCAGCAGCCTTATGTACGGGGGGGAGCAGTTCTTC. Its translation is CASSLMYGGEQFF.

The chain joins TRBV6-6 to TRBJ2-2; D uncertain. Per germline, CDR1 MNHNY and CDR2 SVGAGI (reference sequence). The CDR3 runs 12 residues. V was shortened by 0 bases and J by 5 bases, with 1 base between the two germline ends. The CDR3 coding sequence is TGTGCCAGCAGTTACTCGACCGGGGAGCTGTTTTTT. Its translation is CASSYSTGELFF.

This clone came up a few times. The gene calls are TRBV5-5 and TRBJ2-1; TRBD2 is a possible D gene (6 bases). Germline lookup yields CDR1 SGHKS and CDR2 YYEKEE (reference sequence). This CDR3 has 15 amino acids. The germline V and J ends were trimmed by 4 bases and 6 bases, with 17 bases remaining between them. The CDR3 nucleotides are TGTGCCAGCAGCGGTGGAGGGTCAGCTAGCAATGAGCAGTTCTTC. Its protein product is CASSGGGSASNEQFF.